The 4 T cell receptor beta chains reported below all come from one sample, sequenced in a study of blood T cell repertoires in COVID-19. TCRdb's copy holds only in-frame clones and misses some; the assay was immunoSEQ multiplex PCR. The table lists roughly 410,000 clones, around 91% of them singletons, with under 2% in the top ten. The sequenced sample was peripheral blood. Every receptor here comes from a woman between 40 and 55 years old with COVID-19, enrolled during active disease.

This sequence joins TRBV19 and TRBJ1-2, with 7 bases fitting TRBD1. There are 15 residues in the CDR3. CDR1 is LNHDA, CDR2 SQIVND, per germline (reference sequence). J gave up 6 bases and V 5 bases, and 12 bases lay outside the gene matches. CDR3 nucleotides: TGTGCCAGTAGTGGACGGACAGGATTAATTGATGGCTACACCTTC. Protein: CASSGRTGLIDGYTF.

Here the CDR3 reads CASSLATGGPVDYGYTF. In nucleotides, the CDR3 is TGCGCCAGCAGCTTGGCCACAGGGGGGCCGGTTGACTATGGCTACACCTTC. The chain has TRBV5-1 and TRBJ1-2, with 8 nucleotides matching TRBD1. Germline V gives CDR1 SGHRS, CDR2 YFSETQ. The CDR3 spans 17 residues. Germline trimming cut 0 bases from V and 3 bases from J; bases unmatched to any gene: 10. Complete variable domain (other parts from reference TRBV5-1 and TRBJ1-2): KAGVTQTPRYLIKTRGQQVTLSCSPISGHRSVSWYQQTPGQGLQFLFEYFSETQRNKGNFPGRFSGRQFSNSRSEMNVSTLELGDSALYLCASSLATGGPVDYGYTFGSGTRLTVV.

The genes are TRBV28 and TRBJ1-5; the D is unclear. Germline values: CDR1 MDHEN, CDR2 SYDVKM. The CDR3 loop spans 14 amino acids. V dropped 5 bases and J dropped 6 bases, with 14 bases sitting between them. CDR3 nucleotide sequence: TGTGCCAGCAGTGAGTTACTTCCCGGTCAGCCCCAGCATTTT. This translates into CASSELLPGQPQHF.

The chain carries TRBV5-4 and TRBJ1-2; D is ambiguous. The germline CDR1 and CDR2 sequences are SGHNT and YYREEE (reference sequence). This CDR3 is 12 amino acids long. V dropped 4 bases and J dropped 4 bases, with 8 bases sitting between them. CDR3 region: CASSAITYGYTF. CDR3 coding DNA: TGTGCCAGCAGCGCTATCACCTATGGCTACACCTTC.